The 11 T cell receptor beta chains in this list originate from one sample, sequenced in a study of cytomegalovirus exposure and HLA in healthy donors. The PCR made use of 60 Vbeta and 13 Jbeta primers. Assay used: immunoSEQ multiplex PCR; TCRdb lists only in-frame clones, some missing. The data hold some 200,000 clones, with roughly 73% observed a single time. Sequencing was carried out using PBMCs. Receptors were obtained from a female donor in good health and CMV-seronegative.

The chain is built from TRBV12-2 and TRBJ2-1; the D call in the table, TRBD2, was not verified against the DNA. TRBV12-2 is assigned pseudogene status. The CDR3 contains 17 residues. CDR3 region: CASRFPQLAGEYNEQFF. CDR3 bases: TGTGCAAGTCGCTTCCCACAACTAGCGGGGGAGTACAATGAGCAGTTCTTC.

This clone was recorded a few times. Other DNA sequences of this sample code for an identical CDR3. The chain carries TRBV5-1 and TRBJ1-1, with 7 bases that match TRBD1. The germline CDR1 and CDR2 sequences are SGHRS and YFSETQ. V was clipped by 0 bases and J by 5 bases; unmatched bases: 4. This CDR3 spans 14 amino acids. In DNA, the CDR3 is TGCGCCAGCAGCTTGGACAGGGGAGGAACTGAAGCTTTCTTT. Its translation is CASSLDRGGTEAFF. Together with reference TRBV5-1 and TRBJ1-1, the CDR3 gives the full variable domain: KAGVTQTPRYLIKTRGQQVTLSCSPISGHRSVSWYQQTPGQGLQFLFEYFSETQRNKGNFPGRFSGRQFSNSRSEMNVSTLELGDSALYLCASSLDRGGTEAFFGQGTRLTVV.

The chain couples TRBV5-1 to TRBJ2-3; 9 bases agree with TRBD2. Germline V gene lookup returns CDR1 SGHRS and CDR2 YFSETQ. Trimming at V came to 4 bases and at J to 3 bases, leaving 9 bases not matched to a gene. This CDR3 contains 16 residues. The CDR3 sequence is CASSAGTSPRTDTQYF. In DNA form, the CDR3 reads TGCGCCAGCAGCGCCGGGACTAGCCCTAGAACAGATACGCAGTATTTT.

V is TRBV28 and J is TRBJ2-2, with D possibly matching TRBD2 (6 bases). This CDR3 is built from 17 residues. Trimming cost V 5 bases and J 0 bases, with 16 bases left between them. Germline V gene data show CDR1 as MDHEN and CDR2 as SYDVKM. The CDR3 DNA reads as TGTGCCAGCAGTCCCAGGGTTGGAGGGGCGAACACCGGGGAGCTGTTTTTT. Translation: CASSPRVGGANTGELFF.

The V and J genes are TRBV7-9 and TRBJ1-2, with TRBD1 as a possible D gene (5 bases). This CDR3 spans 15 amino acids. Trimming removed 5 bases at V and 2 bases at J, with 15 bases between. CDR1 is SEHNR and CDR2 is FQNEAQ in the germline V gene (reference sequence). The CDR3 DNA reads as TGTGCCAGCAGCAGGCAGGGACTGGTAAACTATGGCTACACCTTC. Translating gives CASSRQGLVNYGYTF.

The rearrangement joins TRBV7-2 to TRBJ2-5; TRBD1 matches at 9 bases. V shed 5 bases and J 1 base; nucleotides not matched to a gene: 2. CDR3 size: 14 residues. CDR1 is SGHTA and CDR2 is FQGNSA in the germline V gene. The CDR3 spells CASSLQGAQETQYF. The CDR3 region has the DNA TGTGCCAGCAGCCTACAGGGGGCCCAAGAGACCCAGTACTTC.

A single count supports this clone. The rearrangement uses TRBV10-1 and TRBJ2-5, with 7 bases lining up with TRBD2. V shed 1 base and J 5 bases; nucleotides not matched to a gene: 1. The CDR3 spans 13 residues. CDR1 is WNHNN, CDR2 SYGVQD, per germline (reference sequence). The CDR3 coding sequence is TGCGCCAGCAGTGAGTTCGGGAGGGAGACCCAGTACTTC. Translation: CASSEFGRETQYF.

This clone was recorded a few times. The CDR3 loop reads CASSDSANNEQFF. The CDR3 DNA is TGTGCCAGCAGTGACTCGGCCAACAATGAGCAGTTCTTC. The chain couples TRBV6-4 to TRBJ2-1; no reliable D call. Deletions cut 0 bases from V and 5 bases from J, with 5 bases between. The CDR3 totals 13 residues. The germline gives CDR1 MRHNA, CDR2 SNTAGT.

The rearrangement links TRBV29-1 to TRBJ2-1; 7 bases agree with TRBD1. Germline V lookup: CDR1 SQVTM, CDR2 ANQGSEA. Trimming removed 3 bases from V and 5 bases from J; junction bases left unmatched: 10. The CDR3 consists of 15 residues. For the CDR3, the DNA is TGCAGCGTTGATCCTGACAGGGTGGGACACAATGAGCAGTTCTTC. It is translated as CSVDPDRVGHNEQFF.

The chain joins TRBV19 to TRBJ2-7; TRBD2 aligns across 14 bases. CDR1 is LNHDA, CDR2 SQIVND, per germline (reference sequence). The CDR3 has 16 residues. V lost 5 bases and J lost 7; bases outside the gene matches: 10. This CDR3 reads CASSLTGTSGRSEQYF. CDR3 coding DNA: TGTGCCAGTAGTCTTACCGGGACTAGCGGGAGAAGTGAGCAGTACTTC. The full variable domain, completed using reference TRBV19 and TRBJ2-7, is DGGITQSPKYLFRKEGQNVTLSCEQNLNHDAMYWYRQDPGQGLRLIYYSQIVNDFQKGDIAEGYSVSREKKESFPLTVTSAQKNPTAFYLCASSLTGTSGRSEQYFGPGTRLTVT.

V gene TRBV28 combines with J gene TRBJ2-7; the D gene is possibly TRBD2 (7 bases). The CDR3 runs to 16 residues. The germline V and J ends were trimmed by 2 bases and 2 bases, with 16 bases remaining between them. Germline CDR1 MDHEN, CDR2 SYDVKM. In DNA form, the CDR3 reads TGTGCCAGCAGTTTAGTCCCGGGGGAGGGGGCCTACGAGCAGTACTTC. This gives the protein CASSLVPGEGAYEQYF.